Below, 21 T cell receptor beta chains from the same sample are listed, as sequenced in a study of graft-versus-host responses after intestinal transplantation. Clones were sequenced by immunoSEQ multiplex PCR, and TCRdb holds only the in-frame ones, with some missing. The sample contains some 90,000 clones, 92% of which appear only once. These receptors' targets are unknown. The source material was unstimulated CD8+ T cells sorted from spleen or lymph node cells, sampled before transplant. These receptors all come from a human donor who was the organ donor for an intestinal transplant.

This rearrangement joins TRBV27 to TRBJ2-3; D is unclear. Germline CDR1 is MNHEY and CDR2 is SMNVEV (reference sequence). This CDR3 has 14 amino acids. The V end lost 2 bases, the J end lost 3 bases, and 9 bases lay between the germline ends. CDR3 nucleotides: TGTGCCAGCAGTTTAAATTGGCAGACAGATACGCAGTATTTT. Translated: CASSLNWQTDTQYF.

V gene TRBV4-1 combines with J gene TRBJ1-3, with D hard to call. Trimming stripped 3 bases from V and 1 base from J, with 13 bases between. Germline CDR1 reads MGHRA; CDR2 reads YSYEKL. The CDR3 covers 16 residues. The CDR3 nucleotides are TGCGCCAGCAGCCAGGCGACGACAATGTCTGGAAACACCATATATTTT. Translating it yields CASSQATTMSGNTIYF.

V gene TRBV7-9 combines with J gene TRBJ1-3; D perhaps matches TRBD1 (6 bases). The CDR3 is 15 amino acids. From germline, CDR1 is SEHNR and CDR2 FQNEAQ (reference sequence). The V end lost 5 bases, the J end lost 2 bases, and 13 bases lay between the germline ends. The CDR3 sequence is CASSPDQGTGNTIYF. The CDR3 DNA follows: TGTGCCAGCAGCCCGGACCAGGGGACTGGAAACACCATATATTTT.

The chain employs TRBV6-1 and TRBJ2-1; TRBD2 is a possible D gene (6 bases). The length of the CDR3 is 15 residues. CDR1 and CDR2 from the germline V gene are MNHNS and SASEGT. Trimming shortened V by 1 base and J by 3 bases, and 10 bases separated the two germline ends. CDR3: CASSEGRGNYNEQFF. Written as DNA, the CDR3 is TGTGCCAGCAGTGAAGGGCGGGGCAACTACAATGAGCAGTTCTTC.

The DNA for the CDR3 is TGCGCCAGCAGCCAAAGACGGGGGAACTACAATGAGCAGTTCTTC. This codes for CASSQRRGNYNEQFF. The chain is built from TRBV4-3 and TRBJ2-1; TRBD2 might be the D (6 bases). CDR1 is LGHNA, CDR2 YSLEER, per germline. The length of the CDR3 is 15 residues. V lost 2 bases to trimming and J lost 3 bases, with 11 bases between them.

This rearrangement joins TRBV27 to TRBJ1-1; D is undetermined. The V end was cut by 6 bases, the J end by 8 bases, with 16 bases between. The V gene's germline CDR1 is MNHEY and CDR2 SMNVEV (reference sequence). The CDR3 contains 13 residues. The CDR3 DNA sequence: TGTGCCAGCAGACCCAATTTACTCGGGGAAGCTTTCTTT. Encoded protein: CASRPNLLGEAFF.

The genes are TRBV27 and TRBJ1-6; D is undetermined. Between the trimmed V and J ends, which lost 2 bases and 6 bases, there was a span of 2 bases. The CDR3 length is 12 residues. CDR1 and CDR2 (germline): MNHEY, SMNVEV (reference sequence). The CDR3: CASSLLNSPLHF. Here the CDR3 DNA reads TGTGCCAGCAGTTTACTTAATTCACCCCTCCACTTT.

The chain carries TRBV10-2 and TRBJ1-1, with a weak D call TRBD1 (5 bases). Trimming removed 10 bases at V and 4 bases at J, with 16 bases between. CDR3 length: 13 amino acids. CDR1 and CDR2 (germline): WSHSY, SAAADI. The CDR3 sequence is CATKGRVPTEAFF. For the CDR3, the DNA is TGCGCCACCAAGGGCAGGGTCCCCACTGAAGCTTTCTTT.

Concerning this clone: The junction shows a germline mismatch at one end, possibly a read error. V gene TRBV27 combines with J gene TRBJ1-5; TRBD1 is a possible D gene (5 bases). The CDR3 loop spans 16 amino acids. The germline gives CDR1 MNHEY, CDR2 SMNVEV (reference sequence). CDR3 DNA sequence: TGTGCCAGCAGTTTTAGCTCGGGGGATAGCGATCAGCCCCAGCATTTT. Translation: CASSFSSGDSDQPQHF.

The chain is built from TRBV28 and TRBJ2-7, with D tentatively TRBD2 (6 bases). Germline V gene sequence: CDR1 MDHEN, CDR2 SYDVKM. This CDR3 contains 13 residues. Trimming stripped 5 bases from V and 2 bases from J, with 10 bases between. This CDR3 reads CASSDRGTYEQYF. The CDR3 DNA sequence: TGTGCCAGCAGTGACCGGGGGACCTACGAGCAGTACTTC.

The chain recombines TRBV6-5 with TRBJ1-1; 8 positions agree with TRBD1. The CDR3 is 13 residues long. The germline gives CDR1 MNHEY, CDR2 SVGAGI. The V and J ends lost 4 bases and 7 bases, in that order; junction bases with no gene match: 5. DNA of the CDR3: TGTGCCAGCAGTTCGGACAGGGAAAATGAAGCTTTCTTT. Amino acids: CASSSDRENEAFF.

The chain links TRBV5-4 to TRBJ1-2, with 9 nucleotides matching TRBD1. The trim removed 0 bases at V and 8 bases at J, leaving 5 bases unmatched. The CDR3 spans 14 residues. Germline V gene sequence: CDR1 SGHNT, CDR2 YYREEE (reference sequence). The CDR3 DNA is TGTGCCAGCAGCTTGGGGGGGACAGGGCGCGGCTACACCTTC. Its translation is CASSLGGTGRGYTF.

The rearrangement joins TRBV25-1 to TRBJ2-3; 8 nucleotides match TRBD2. Germline V gene data show CDR1 as MGHDK and CDR2 as SYGVNS. V gave up 3 bases and J gave up 2 bases; unmatched junction bases: 13. This CDR3 has 18 amino acids. CDR3 in DNA: TGTGCCAGCAGTGAGACCCGCGGGTCAGCGGGGGACACAGATACGCAGTATTTT. Amino acid sequence: CASSETRGSAGDTDTQYF.

The CDR3 DNA sequence: TGTGCCAGCAGATTGGGACAGGGCCGCACCGGGGAGCTGTTTTTT. It encodes CASRLGQGRTGELFF. The chain employs TRBV7-9 and TRBJ2-2; 9 bases are a match to TRBD1. Unmatched junction bases numbered 6, after V lost 6 bases and J lost 4 bases. Germline assignment: CDR1 SEHNR and CDR2 FQNEAQ (reference sequence). This CDR3 is 15 amino acids long. The full variable domain, its missing parts supplied by reference TRBV7-9 and TRBJ2-2, is DTGVSQNPRHKITKRGQNVTFRCDPISEHNRLYWYRQTLGQGPEFLTYFQNEAQLEKSRLLSDRFSAERPKGSFSTLEIQRTEQGDSAMYLCASRLGQGRTGELFFGEGSRLTVL.

V usage is TRBV11-2 and J usage is TRBJ2-5, with TRBD2 as a possible D gene (5 bases). With the DNA end fitting TRBJ2-7 better, the J assignment may be wrong. The V gene's germline CDR1 is SGHAT and CDR2 FQNNGV. The CDR3 length is 15 residues. The CDR3 protein is CASSSSTELGYEQYF. The CDR3 DNA follows: TGTGCCAGCAGCTCTTCGACCGAACTAGGCTACGAGCAGTACTTC.

The rearrangement joins TRBV13 to TRBJ2-3; 9 bases align to TRBD2. After removal of 0 bases from V and 0 bases from J, the junction contained 4 bases not matched to a gene. The CDR3 has 17 residues. The germline V gene has CDR1 PRHDT and CDR2 FYEKMQ (reference sequence). CDR3 DNA: TGTGCCAGCAGCTTAGGGATAACTAGCGGGAGCACAGATACGCAGTATTTT. Its protein is CASSLGITSGSTDTQYF.

This rearrangement joins TRBV6-1 to TRBJ2-7; 9 positions match TRBD1. In germline, CDR1 is MNHNS, CDR2 SASEGT. The trim removed 3 bases at V and 4 bases at J, leaving 7 bases unmatched. CDR3 size: 15 residues. The CDR3 DNA reads TGTGCCAGCAGTGAGAGGACAGGGGAGCTATACGAGCAGTACTTC. Its protein product is CASSERTGELYEQYF.

In this sample, this clone turned up a few times. CDR3: CASLGNTIYF. The CDR3 DNA is TGTGCCAGCCTAGGTAACACCATATATTTT. The rearrangement links TRBV7-9 to TRBJ1-3; no firm D call. The CDR3 contains 10 residues. Deletions cut 8 bases from V and 7 bases from J, with 6 bases between. Germline CDR1 and CDR2: SEHNR and FQNEAQ (reference sequence).

The chain has TRBV11-2 and TRBJ2-5; TRBD2 matches at 7 bases. The V gene's germline CDR1 is SGHAT and CDR2 FQNNGV. The CDR3 loop spans 15 amino acids. V dropped 1 base and J dropped 4; count of bases not matched to a gene: 6. Here the CDR3 DNA reads TGTGCCAGCAGCTTAGTACCCGGGGAGGGAGAGACCCAGTACTTC. Translated: CASSLVPGEGETQYF.

The chain couples TRBV19 to TRBJ1-2; D may be TRBD1 (5 bases). The germline gives CDR1 LNHDA, CDR2 SQIVND (reference sequence). The CDR3 sequence is 12 residues long. Trimming pared 7 bases from V and 6 bases from J, leaving 12 bases between. CDR3 nucleotide sequence: TGTGCCAGTACGAGCGGAGGGGATGGCTACACCTTC. Translated, it gives CASTSGGDGYTF.

The J gene is TRBJ2-3, the V gene TRBV7-3, with 10 bases that match TRBD2. This CDR3 is 16 amino acids long. In germline, CDR1 is SGHTA, CDR2 FQGTGA. The ends lost 2 bases at V and 2 bases at J; junction bases unmatched: 4. This CDR3 reads CASSLVAGGLTDTQYF. In DNA form, the CDR3 reads TGTGCCAGCAGCTTAGTAGCGGGGGGACTCACAGATACGCAGTATTTT.